This T cell receptor beta chain was captured by sequencing in a study of T cell responses to AZD1222 COVID-19 vaccine. Overall study: Pooling of second doses given at about 4 or about 12 weeks was done.

Here immunoSEQ multiplex PCR was the method, and the copy in TCRdb shows in-frame clones only, minus some. Of under 200,000 clones detected, approximately 94% appear once; the ten largest clones hold 7.5% to 9.5%. The germline V gene has CDR1 SGHRS and CDR2 YFSETQ. V was pared by 4 bases and J by 4 bases, with 4 bases of the junction left unmatched. The CDR3 is 14 amino acids. Overall study findings and caveats: None of the repertoires were sampled until the peak T cell response had passed. Variant regions that are unmutated are reportedly the target of nearly half of spike-specific TCRs. The span of vaccine-associated CD4 TCRs extended across spike, with dominance at 160-218 and 743-854.

Concerning this clone: Antigen unknown.

The sample consisted of peripheral blood, taken on day 0 of AZD1222 vaccination. The chain links TRBV5-1 to TRBJ2-5; 10 nucleotides match TRBD1. The TCR was taken from an adult in good health. The CDR3 is CASSRDRGPETQYF. CDR3 in DNA: TGCGCCAGCAGCCGGGACAGGGGCCCAGAGACCCAGTACTTC.